This TCR beta chain was sequenced during a study of Ad26.COV2.S vaccination and SARS-CoV-2 variants. Study context: The vaccine Ad26.COV2.S was put into the muscle once, or twice with 56 days between.

As for treatment: around 19 received Ad26.COV2.S at low or high dose, single or two shots; roughly 5 received placebo; per-sample allocation not given. Sampling happened 63 days after the first vaccine or placebo injection. Germline V gene sequence: CDR1 SSHAT, CDR2 FNYEAQ (reference sequence). CDR3 size: 16 residues. J gave up 4 bases and V 5 bases, and 11 bases lay outside the gene matches. The repertoire was sequenced with immunoSEQ multiplex PCR; TCRdb's copy has only in-frame clones and lacks some. The table records over 400,000 clones, 80% to 95% of them present only once. The gene calls are TRBV7-7 and TRBJ2-5; TRBD1 aligns across 9 bases. The source material was peripheral blood, sampled in a trial of Ad26.COV2.S vaccine versus placebo. The TCR sequence derives from a person between 18 and 60 years old who received the Ad26.COV2.S COVID-19 vaccine or a placebo. In DNA, the CDR3 is TGTGCCAGCAGCGCTGGACAGGGGAATTTTGGAGAGACCCAGTACTTC. Protein product: CASSAGQGNFGETQYF.